A selection of T cell receptor beta chains follows, all from one sample in a study of blood T cells in healthy people across ages. TCRdb analysed the 5' RACE reads with MiXCR anew, one entry per CDR3 protein. The table includes over 600,000 distinct CDR3 sequences, approximately 53% detected once. The specimen sequenced was blood. These receptors were taken from a man aged 40-49 years in good health. Each CDR3 is given with its conserved first and last residue. The order of the fields is clone size, V gene, D gene, J gene, CDR3 protein, CDR3 DNA. D genes are given only for firm matches. Clone size is not always given. Where it is, it says once, few, many or a class for expanded clones.

clone_size: many
v_call: TRBV7-3
d_call: TRBD2
j_call: TRBJ2-7
cdr3_aa: CASSFAGGSSYEQYF
cdr3_nt: TGTGCCAGCAGCTTTGCGGGAGGGAGCTCCTACGAGCAGTACTTC

clone_size: NA
v_call: TRBV11-2
d_call: NA
j_call: TRBJ2-5
cdr3_aa: CASSQDQYF
cdr3_nt: TGTGCCAGCAGCCAAGACCAGTACTTC

clone_size: few
v_call: TRBV10-2
d_call: NA
j_call: TRBJ2-5
cdr3_aa: CASSAGRLQETQYF
cdr3_nt: TGCGCCAGCAGTGCCGGACGGCTCCAAGAGACCCAGTACTTC

clone_size: few
v_call: TRBV29-1
d_call: TRBD2
j_call: TRBJ2-2
cdr3_aa: CSVTGGLAGANTGELFF
cdr3_nt: TGCAGCGTGACAGGCGGGCTAGCGGGGGCAAACACCGGGGAGCTGTTTTTT

clone_size: few
v_call: TRBV7-2
d_call: TRBD2
j_call: TRBJ2-7
cdr3_aa: CASSFGSLAGSYEQYF
cdr3_nt: TGTGCCAGCAGCTTTGGTAGTCTAGCGGGGTCCTACGAGCAGTACTTC

clone_size: NA
v_call: TRBV4-1
d_call: NA
j_call: TRBJ1-2
cdr3_aa: CASSPVDRPGYTF
cdr3_nt: TGCGCCAGCAGCCCAGTCGACAGGCCCGGCTACACCTTC

clone_size: once
v_call: TRBV5-4
d_call: NA
j_call: TRBJ2-1
cdr3_aa: CASSSLKVADEQFF
cdr3_nt: TGTGCCAGCAGCTCCCTAAAGGTAGCGGATGAGCAGTTCTTC

clone_size: NA
v_call: TRBV10-3
d_call: NA
j_call: TRBJ2-6
cdr3_aa: CAITGASGANVLTF
cdr3_nt: TGTGCCATCACGGGGGCCTCTGGGGCCAACGTCCTGACTTTC

clone_size: few
v_call: TRBV20-1
d_call: NA
j_call: TRBJ1-2
cdr3_aa: CSASSGVANYGYTF
cdr3_nt: TGCAGTGCTAGTTCAGGGGTGGCGAACTATGGCTACACCTTC

clone_size: once
v_call: TRBV5-8
d_call: TRBD2
j_call: TRBJ2-7
cdr3_aa: CASSLAGLLYNEQYF
cdr3_nt: TGTGCCAGCAGCTTAGCGGGACTTCTCTACAATGAGCAGTACTTC

clone_size: NA
v_call: TRBV3-1
d_call: NA
j_call: TRBJ2-5
cdr3_aa: CASSQDVDGGKQETQYF
cdr3_nt: TGTGCCAGCAGCCAAGATGTGGATGGAGGGAAACAAGAGACCCAGTACTTC

clone_size: NA
v_call: TRBV5-1
d_call: NA
j_call: TRBJ2-7
cdr3_aa: CASSFNDGTHAYEQYF
cdr3_nt: TGCGCCAGCAGCTTCAACGACGGGACCCACGCCTACGAGCAGTACTTC

clone_size: NA
v_call: TRBV5-5
d_call: NA
j_call: TRBJ2-5
cdr3_aa: CASSARQGGYQETQYF
cdr3_nt: TGTGCCAGCAGTGCGCGCCAGGGGGGCTACCAAGAGACCCAGTACTTC

clone_size: NA
v_call: TRBV4-3
d_call: NA
j_call: TRBJ2-3
cdr3_aa: CASSHPQYF
cdr3_nt: TGCGCCAGCAGCCACCCGCAGTATTTT

clone_size: NA
v_call: TRBV27
d_call: TRBD2
j_call: TRBJ2-1
cdr3_aa: CASRSGRGIWVNEQFF
cdr3_nt: TGTGCCAGCCGTAGCGGGAGGGGGATTTGGGTGAATGAGCAGTTCTTC

clone_size: NA
v_call: TRBV20-1
d_call: NA
j_call: TRBJ2-3
cdr3_aa: CSPLGFTDTQYF
cdr3_nt: TGCAGCCCCTTAGGGTTCACAGATACGCAGTATTTT

clone_size: NA
v_call: TRBV10-3
d_call: TRBD1
j_call: TRBJ2-1
cdr3_aa: CAISESGTGGNEQFF
cdr3_nt: TGTGCCATCAGTGAGTCCGGGACAGGGGGCAATGAGCAGTTCTTC

clone_size: NA
v_call: TRBV5-1
d_call: TRBD1
j_call: TRBJ2-3
cdr3_aa: CASSLGTGKTDTQYF
cdr3_nt: TGCGCCAGCAGCCTAGGGACAGGGAAAACAGATACGCAGTATTTT

clone_size: NA
v_call: TRBV2
d_call: NA
j_call: TRBJ1-2
cdr3_aa: CASSEIGAENYGYTF
cdr3_nt: TGTGCCAGCAGTGAAATAGGGGCAGAGAACTATGGCTACACCTTC

clone_size: NA
v_call: TRBV5-1
d_call: TRBD1
j_call: TRBJ1-1
cdr3_aa: CASSGGQGIMNTEAFF
cdr3_nt: TGCGCCAGCAGCGGGGGACAGGGGATTATGAACACTGAAGCTTTCTTT

clone_size: few
v_call: TRBV3-1
d_call: NA
j_call: TRBJ2-5
cdr3_aa: CASRQSRQKSYQETQYF
cdr3_nt: TGTGCCAGCAGACAAAGCAGACAAAAGTCGTACCAAGAGACCCAGTACTTC

clone_size: NA
v_call: TRBV7-3
d_call: NA
j_call: TRBJ2-1
cdr3_aa: CASSSSFGISYNEQFF
cdr3_nt: TGTGCCAGCAGCTCTTCTTTCGGGATCTCCTACAATGAGCAGTTCTTC

clone_size: few
v_call: TRBV6-6
d_call: NA
j_call: TRBJ2-7
cdr3_aa: CASSSRMGAYEQYF
cdr3_nt: TGTGCCAGCAGTTCCCGAATGGGGGCCTACGAGCAGTACTTC

clone_size: NA
v_call: TRBV15
d_call: NA
j_call: TRBJ2-7
cdr3_aa: CATSNPVGRGSLGPSYEQYF
cdr3_nt: TGTGCCACCAGCAATCCGGTAGGCAGGGGCTCCCTAGGACCTAGCTACGAGCAGTACTTC

clone_size: NA
v_call: TRBV6-2/TRBV6-3
d_call: NA
j_call: TRBJ2-3
cdr3_aa: CASENTDTQYF
cdr3_nt: TGTGCCAGCGAAAACACAGATACGCAGTATTTT

clone_size: NA
v_call: TRBV2
d_call: NA
j_call: TRBJ1-1
cdr3_aa: CAGASKMNTEAFF
cdr3_nt: TGCGCTGGGGCGTCAAAGATGAACACTGAAGCTTTCTTT

clone_size: NA
v_call: TRBV6-2/TRBV6-3
d_call: NA
j_call: TRBJ1-2
cdr3_aa: CASNGAGGGYTF
cdr3_nt: TGTGCCAGCAACGGAGCCGGGGGTGGCTACACCTTC

clone_size: NA
v_call: TRBV6-6
d_call: TRBD1
j_call: TRBJ2-3
cdr3_aa: CASSYRRQGSTDTQYF
cdr3_nt: TGTGCCAGCAGTTATCGACGACAGGGTTCAACAGATACGCAGTATTTT